The 25 T cell receptor beta chains below were found in one sample sequenced in a study of shared clonotypes between healthy human individuals (dated by TCRdb to 2020 to 2021). Libraries came from the immunoSEQ multiplex PCR assay. TCRdb carries this immuneACCESS record with in-frame sequences only. Its versions omit some clonotypes, under half of them owing to an unresolved V gene in the studies checked, with the rest unexplained. This sample holds some 2.3 million clones; just over 90% were observed only once. The biggest ten clones account for about 0.39% of the sample. The sample taken for sequencing was naive CD4+ T cells from PBMCs. The meaning of the sample's cell subset or site label: CD45RA+ positively selected. The receptor set was obtained from a man aged 18 to 35 in good health. Some clones in this sample may be carry-over from other donors' samples.

The J gene is TRBJ1-2, the V gene TRBV27; D unclear. Trimming took off 5 bases at V and 0 bases at J, with 7 bases between the two ends. The CDR3 sequence is 13 residues long. Per germline, CDR1 MNHEY and CDR2 SMNVEV (reference sequence). CDR3: CASSPSTNYGYTF. The CDR3 DNA is TGTGCCAGCAGTCCCAGTACTAACTATGGCTACACCTTC.

This clone occurred a few times. The chain recombines TRBV19 with TRBJ1-1; 8 positions agree with TRBD1. With 6 bases clipped from V and 1 base from J, the junction kept 1 base outside the gene matches. The CDR3 contains 13 residues. Looked up from germline, CDR1 is LNHDA and CDR2 is SQIVND (reference sequence). CDR3 nucleotides: TGTGCCAGTAGGGACAGGGCGAACACTGAAGCTTTCTTT. This encodes CASRDRANTEAFF.

The chain uses TRBV5-1 and TRBJ2-1, with TRBD1 matching over 10 bases. V was pared by 4 bases and J by 5 bases, with 9 bases of the junction left unmatched. CDR1 is SGHRS and CDR2 is YFSETQ in the germline V gene. The CDR3 runs to 16 residues. CDR3 nucleotides: TGCGCCAGCAGCCTGCTCGCGGGACAGGGGAACAATGAGCAGTTCTTC. Protein sequence: CASSLLAGQGNNEQFF. Full variable domain (outside the CDR3, taken from reference TRBV5-1 and TRBJ2-1): KAGVTQTPRYLIKTRGQQVTLSCSPISGHRSVSWYQQTPGQGLQFLFEYFSETQRNKGNFPGRFSGRQFSNSRSEMNVSTLELGDSALYLCASSLLAGQGNNEQFFGPGTRLTVL.

The chain is built from TRBV9 and TRBJ2-7; 12 nucleotides align to TRBD2. J gave up 2 bases and V 0 bases, and 9 bases lay outside the gene matches. Germline CDR1 SGDLS, CDR2 YYNGEE. The CDR3 has 18 residues. As DNA, the CDR3 is TGTGCCAGCAGCGTAGCCCCGACTAGCGGGAGTCTTCCCTACGAGCAGTACTTC. Amino acids: CASSVAPTSGSLPYEQYF.

With respect to this clone: Different DNA sequences within this sample yield the same CDR3. This chain joins TRBV6-6 and TRBJ1-3, with D unclear. V was pared by 7 bases and J by 0 bases, with 4 bases between. The CDR3 is 12 amino acids. Germline CDR1 reads MNHNY; CDR2 reads SVGAGI (reference sequence). The CDR3 coding sequence is TGTGCCAGCACCGGCTCTGGAAACACCATATATTTT. It specifies CASTGSGNTIYF.

The V call is TRBV5-5, the J call TRBJ2-7; 10 nucleotides align to TRBD1. J gave up 7 bases and V 5 bases, and 12 bases lay outside the gene matches. Germline V gives CDR1 SGHKS, CDR2 YYEKEE (reference sequence). This CDR3 has 15 amino acids. CDR3 coding DNA: TGTGCCAGCAGTGTGACAGGGGGCGAACCTTGGGAGCAGTACTTC. Translating gives CASSVTGGEPWEQYF. The full variable domain, its missing parts supplied by reference TRBV5-5 and TRBJ2-7, is DAGVTQSPTHLIKTRGQQVTLRCSPISGHKSVSWYQQVLGQGPQFIFQYYEKEERGRGNFPDRFSARQFPNYSSELNVNALLLGDSALYLCASSVTGGEPWEQYFGPGTRLTVT.

Comment on this clone: Other DNA sequences of this sample code for an identical CDR3. This sequence joins TRBV28 and TRBJ2-2; D is uncertain. Trimming pared 2 bases from V and 6 bases from J, leaving 7 bases between. The CDR3 is 13 amino acids. Germline loops: CDR1 MDHEN, CDR2 SYDVKM. The CDR3 DNA follows: TGTGCCAGCAGTTTAAGGGTCCCCGGGGAGCTGTTTTTT. Translating it yields CASSLRVPGELFF.

CDR3: CASSQGIDRGGTEAFF. The CDR3 region has the DNA TGCGCCAGCAGCCAAGGGATCGACAGGGGTGGGACTGAAGCTTTCTTT. The J gene is TRBJ1-1, the V gene TRBV4-3; 8 bases fit TRBD1. V lost 1 base and J lost 5; bases outside the gene matches: 9. The CDR3 spans 16 residues. Germline CDR1 is LGHNA and CDR2 is YSLEER.

The chain employs TRBV5-6 and TRBJ1-2, with no clear D. Trimming left V 0 bases short and J 8 bases short, with 8 bases between. The CDR3 spans 12 residues. CDR1 SGHDT and CDR2 YYEEEE come from the germline V gene. The CDR3 sequence: CASSLGAMGYTF. In DNA form, the CDR3 reads TGTGCCAGCAGCTTGGGGGCCATGGGCTACACCTTC.

This rearrangement joins TRBV30 to TRBJ2-1, with D possibly TRBD2 on 5 matching bases. The CDR3 runs to 12 residues. V gave up 3 bases and J gave up 8 bases, with 11 bases separating them. CDR1 and CDR2 (germline): GTSNPN, SVGIG (reference sequence). The CDR3 here is CAWRRGRDEQFF. The CDR3 DNA reads as TGTGCCTGGAGGCGAGGGCGGGATGAGCAGTTCTTC.

This chain joins TRBV15 and TRBJ1-4, with 7 nucleotides matching TRBD1. V was pared by 1 base and J by 5 bases, with 4 bases of the junction left unmatched. CDR1 is LNHNV, CDR2 YYDKDF, per germline (reference sequence). The CDR3 extends over 15 amino acids. In nucleotides, the CDR3 is TGTGCCACCAGCAGAGGACAGGGCCTAAATGAAAAACTGTTTTTT. Amino acids: CATSRGQGLNEKLFF.

This chain uses TRBV11-3 with TRBJ2-2; 15 bases are a match to TRBD2. With 5 bases clipped from V and 9 bases from J, the junction kept 7 bases outside the gene matches. The CDR3 covers 16 residues. Germline V gene sequence: CDR1 SGHNT, CDR2 YENEEA. The CDR3 coding sequence is TGTGCCAGCAGCCCATGGACTAGCGGGAGGGCAAGGGAGCTGTTTTTT. Protein product: CASSPWTSGRARELFF.

For this clone: In the same sample, other DNA sequences code for this CDR3. The chain links TRBV5-6 to TRBJ1-3; no clear D. Germline loops: CDR1 SGHDT, CDR2 YYEEEE. The CDR3 contains 15 residues. The V end lost 2 bases, the J end lost 0 bases, and 9 bases lay between the germline ends. As DNA, the CDR3 is TGTGCCAGCAGCTTTGGTACGGGCTCTGGAAACACCATATATTTT. Translated: CASSFGTGSGNTIYF.

The J gene is TRBJ2-1, the V gene TRBV5-1; 8 positions agree with TRBD2. The CDR3 has 15 amino acids. Germline loops: CDR1 SGHRS, CDR2 YFSETQ. The V gene end was trimmed by 0 bases and the J gene end by 10 bases; junction bases not matched to a gene: 9. CDR3 bases: TGCGCCAGCAGCTTGGACGGGAGGGCCTTAGTAGAGCAGTTCTTC. Its translation is CASSLDGRALVEQFF.

This sequence joins TRBV7-3 and TRBJ2-1; 8 positions agree with TRBD2. Germline V gene sequence: CDR1 SGHTA, CDR2 FQGTGA. After removal of 5 bases from V and 4 bases from J, the junction contained 10 bases not matched to a gene. The CDR3 has 16 amino acids. Here the CDR3 reads CASSTGEREPYNEQFF. Here the CDR3 DNA reads TGTGCCAGCAGCACCGGGGAGCGGGAGCCTTACAATGAGCAGTTCTTC. Filled out from reference TRBV7-3 and TRBJ2-1, the complete variable domain reads GAGVSQTPSNKVTEKGKYVELRCDPISGHTALYWYRQSLGQGPEFLIYFQGTGAADDSGLPNDRFFAVRPEGSVSTLKIQRTERGDSAVYLCASSTGEREPYNEQFFGPGTRLTVL.

This clone was seen a single time. The gene calls are TRBV7-3 and TRBJ2-1; 7 positions match TRBD2. With V trimmed by 3 bases and J by 5 bases, 4 bases remained unmatched. This CDR3 region has 14 residues. Germline loops: CDR1 SGHTA, CDR2 FQGTGA. The CDR3 sequence: CASSLLLADNEQFF. CDR3 coding DNA: TGTGCCAGCAGCTTGTTGCTAGCGGACAATGAGCAGTTCTTC.

The V gene is TRBV28, the J gene TRBJ1-1; D perhaps matches TRBD1 (5 bases). Germline V gene sequence: CDR1 MDHEN, CDR2 SYDVKM. This CDR3 has 11 amino acids. The V and J ends lost 10 bases and 5 bases respectively, with 11 bases between them. As DNA, the CDR3 is TGTGCCATCTCCCGGGGGACTGAAGCTTTCTTT. This sequence encodes CAISRGTEAFF.

The rearrangement joins TRBV30 to TRBJ1-4, with D possibly matching TRBD1 (6 bases). The CDR3 covers 14 residues. V gave up 3 bases and J gave up 5 bases, with 13 bases separating them. Germline-derived CDR1 and CDR2 are GTSNPN and SVGIG (reference sequence). CDR3 in DNA: TGTGCCTGGAGGGCGTCAGGGGCAAATGAAAAACTGTTTTTT. It translates to CAWRASGANEKLFF.

V is TRBV29-1 and J is TRBJ2-3; D is possibly TRBD1 or TRBD2 (6 bases each). Trimming stripped 7 bases from V and 3 bases from J, with 14 bases between. The CDR3 sequence is 13 residues long. The germline gives CDR1 SQVTM, CDR2 ANQGSEA. The DNA of the CDR3 is TGCAGCGGGGGGGCCCCGGGAACAGATACGCAGTATTTT. Its translation: CSGGAPGTDTQYF.

The chain recombines TRBV4-2 with TRBJ2-2, with no clear D. The CDR3 is made up of 15 amino acids. V was cut by 3 bases and J by 5 bases, with 13 bases left in between. Per the germline V gene, CDR1 is LGHNA and CDR2 is YNFKEQ. The CDR3 spells CASSQISVSTGELFF. CDR3 in DNA: TGTGCCAGCAGCCAGATCTCCGTTTCGACCGGGGAGCTGTTTTTT.

The chain is built from TRBV21-1 and TRBJ1-1. TRBV21-1 is a pseudogene segment. This CDR3 is built from 14 residues. Here the CDR3 reads CASSDGRPLPEAFF. The DNA of the CDR3 is TGTGCCAGCAGCGACGGACGGCCGTTACCTGAAGCTTTCTTT.

This chain joins TRBV19 and TRBJ1-5; 9 positions match TRBD1. J was trimmed by 0 bases and V by 4 bases; bases with no gene match: 13. CDR3 size: 19 residues. Germline assignment: CDR1 LNHDA and CDR2 SQIVND (reference sequence). CDR3 region: CASSTITGGKGYSNQPQHF. In nucleotides, the CDR3 is TGTGCCAGTAGTACCATCACAGGGGGCAAAGGGTATAGCAATCAGCCCCAGCATTTT.

The V and J genes are TRBV5-1 and TRBJ2-4, with D perhaps matching TRBD1 (6 bases). The germline gives CDR1 SGHRS, CDR2 YFSETQ. Between the trimmed V and J ends, which lost 2 bases and 6 bases, there was a span of 9 bases. The CDR3 covers 13 residues. The CDR3 sequence: CASSLGQLNIQYF. The CDR3 nucleotides are TGCGCCAGCAGCTTAGGACAGCTAAACATTCAGTACTTC.

The gene calls are TRBV6-4 and TRBJ2-3; D is unclear. V was pared by 2 bases and J by 0 bases, with 9 bases between. The CDR3 has 15 residues. Looked up from germline, CDR1 is MRHNA and CDR2 is SNTAGT. CDR3 sequence: CASSDTRSSTDTQYF. CDR3 bases: TGTGCCAGCAGTGACACACGGTCTAGCACAGATACGCAGTATTTT.

This sequence joins TRBV7-2 and TRBJ2-5; 12 bases agree with TRBD2. Germline V CDR1 and CDR2: SGHTA, FQGNSA. V dropped 5 bases and J dropped 2; count of bases not matched to a gene: 6. CDR3 size: 16 residues. The CDR3 spells CASSQGLAGWQETQYF. The CDR3 nucleotides read TGTGCCAGCAGCCAAGGACTAGCGGGATGGCAAGAGACCCAGTACTTC.